The rows below give T cell receptor beta chains drawn from one sample of a study of blood T cell repertoires in COVID-19. Measured with immunoSEQ multiplex PCR; TCRdb has only the in-frame clones, and not every one. Of hundreds of thousands of clones in the sample, over 80% were seen once. Material for sequencing was PBMCs or T cells enriched from blood (not recorded which). These receptor sequences come from a woman under 30 who had recovered from COVID-19. The CDR3 runs from the conserved cysteine through the conserved F or W. Each record gives: J gene, D gene, clone size, V gene, CDR3 DNA, CDR3 protein. The D gene is left open where the match is weak. Some rows have no size entry. The others give once, few or many, or a class for an expanded clone.

>TRBJ2-7|-|-|TRBV6-5
TGTGCCAGCTGGGAGGAGTTAAAGTACTTC
CASWEELKYF
>TRBJ1-2|TRBD1|-|TRBV19
TGTGCCAGTAGTAAAGGGACGGACAGGGCCCCCTATGGCTACACCTTC
CASSKGTDRAPYGYTF
>TRBJ1-6|-|-|TRBV6-5
TGTGCCAGCAGTTACTCGTGGGGAGGGGGGAATTCACCCCTCCACTTT
CASSYSWGGGNSPLHF
>TRBJ1-6|-|-|TRBV28
TGTGCCAGCAGTCCGAGGGGGAATTCACCCCTCCACTTT
CASSPRGNSPLHF
>TRBJ1-1|-|-|TRBV4-2
TGTGCCAGCAGCCAACTTGGATCAAGTAGGGGCATGGGTGAAGCTTTCTTT
CASSQLGSSRGMGEAFF
>TRBJ2-2|-|-|TRBV7-3
TGTGCCAGCGGAGAACTATTCGGGGAGCTGTTTTTT
CASGELFGELFF
>TRBJ2-2|-|-|TRBV28
TGTGCCAGCAGTTTATGGCGGGGGCGAGGGGACACCGGGGAGCTGTTTTTT
CASSLWRGRGDTGELFF
>TRBJ1-1|TRBD1|-|TRBV10-3
TGTGCCATCAACCCCGGACAGGGGAGCACTGAAGCTTTCTTT
CAINPGQGSTEAFF
>TRBJ1-2|-|-|TRBV11-2
TGTGCCAGCAGCTTAGGACAGTTTAACTATGGCTACACCTTC
CASSLGQFNYGYTF
>TRBJ1-2|-|-|TRBV28
TGTGCCAGCAGTCGCCCTTATCTGGACGTCCCAGGGGGCTACACCTTC
CASSRPYLDVPGGYTF
>TRBJ2-5|TRBD1|once|TRBV2
TGTGCCAGCAGGGACAGGGGAGAGACCCAGTACTTC
CASRDRGETQYF
>TRBJ1-1|TRBD1|few|TRBV18
TGTGCCAGCTCACCAGGGACAGAGAACACTGAAGCTTTCTTT
CASSPGTENTEAFF
>TRBJ2-5|-|-|TRBV15
TGTGCCACCAGCGAACTCTCCCGGAAAAACTATCAAGAGACCCAGTACTTC
CATSELSRKNYQETQYF
>TRBJ2-5|TRBD1|-|TRBV12-3/TRBV12-4
TGTGCCAGCACGAGGGGGCTAGGGGAGACCCAGTACTTC
CASTRGLGETQYF
>TRBJ1-2|-|-|TRBV2
TGTGCCAGCAGTCAAGGGGCGGAGGCTAACTATGGCTACACCTTC
CASSQGAEANYGYTF
>TRBJ1-6|TRBD1|-|TRBV7-2
TGTGCCAGCAGCTCCAGACAGGGGTTAAGCTCCTATAATTCACCCCTCCACTTT
CASSSRQGLSSYNSPLHF
>TRBJ2-2|TRBD1|-|TRBV10-3
TGTGCCATCACCCCAAGGCAGGGGGTTGGCACCGGGGAGCTGTTTTTT
CAITPRQGVGTGELFF
>TRBJ2-1|TRBD2|-|TRBV2
TGTGCCAGCAACGAGGGGCTAGCGGGGTACAATGAGCAGTTCTTC
CASNEGLAGYNEQFF
>TRBJ1-1|-|-|TRBV18
TGTGCCAGCTCACCGCAGGGGAACACTGAAGCTTTCTTT
CASSPQGNTEAFF
>TRBJ2-3|-|-|TRBV3-1/TRBV3-2
TGTGCCAGCAGCCTCCCCTCGGGGACAGATACGCAGTATTTT
CASSLPSGTDTQYF
>TRBJ2-7|TRBD2|-|TRBV4-2
TGTGCCAGCAGCCAAGATTCAGCGGGAGAACACTACGAGCAGTACTTC
CASSQDSAGEHYEQYF
>TRBJ1-2|-|-|TRBV29-1
TGCAGCGTAGCGGAGGAAGGCTACACCTTC
CSVAEEGYTF
>TRBJ2-5|-|-|TRBV7-3
TGTGCCAGCAGCTTAGGGGTATGGGAGCAAGAGACCCAGTACTTC
CASSLGVWEQETQYF
>TRBJ2-2|-|-|TRBV5-4
TGTGCCAGCAGCACACAACCTAACACCGGGGAGCTGTTTTTT
CASSTQPNTGELFF
>TRBJ2-3|-|-|TRBV5-1
TGCGCCAGCAGCCAAACGGTGCATACGCAGTATTTT
CASSQTVHTQYF
>TRBJ2-3|-|-|TRBV7-2
TGTGCCAGCAGCTTACCCCAGGCCTCAGATACGCAGTATTTT
CASSLPQASDTQYF
>TRBJ1-1|-|-|TRBV5-1
TGCGCCAGCAGCTTGGGAGGAGGGAACACTGAAGCTTTCTTT
CASSLGGGNTEAFF
>TRBJ2-7|-|-|TRBV15
TGTGCCACCAGCACCGCAGGGCGCCACGAGCAGTACTTC
CATSTAGRHEQYF
>TRBJ2-1|TRBD2|-|TRBV18
TGTGCCAGCTCACCACCTAGCGGGGGCCGTCTTTCCTACAATGAGCAGTTCTTC
CASSPPSGGRLSYNEQFF
>TRBJ1-2|-|-|TRBV5-4
TGTGCCAGCAGCTTTGTAGGGGTTAATGGCTACACCTTC
CASSFVGVNGYTF
>TRBJ2-3|-|-|TRBV19
TGTGCCAGTAGTAGGACTACTAGCACAGATACGCAGTATTTT
CASSRTTSTDTQYF
>TRBJ1-1|TRBD1|once|TRBV4-1
TGCGCCAGCAGCCATACAGGGGTCACTGAAGCTTTCTTT
CASSHTGVTEAFF